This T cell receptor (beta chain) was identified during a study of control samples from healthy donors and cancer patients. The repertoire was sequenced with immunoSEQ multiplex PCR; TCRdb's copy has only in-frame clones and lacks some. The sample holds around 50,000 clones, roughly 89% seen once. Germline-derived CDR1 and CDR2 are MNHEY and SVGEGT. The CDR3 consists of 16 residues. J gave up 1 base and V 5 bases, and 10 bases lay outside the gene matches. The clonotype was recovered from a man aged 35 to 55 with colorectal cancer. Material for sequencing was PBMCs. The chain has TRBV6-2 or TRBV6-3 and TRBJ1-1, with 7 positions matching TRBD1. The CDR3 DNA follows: TGTGCCAGCAGTCGCTCGAGGGGGCCGGGGAACACTGAAGCTTTCTTT. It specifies CASSRSRGPGNTEAFF.